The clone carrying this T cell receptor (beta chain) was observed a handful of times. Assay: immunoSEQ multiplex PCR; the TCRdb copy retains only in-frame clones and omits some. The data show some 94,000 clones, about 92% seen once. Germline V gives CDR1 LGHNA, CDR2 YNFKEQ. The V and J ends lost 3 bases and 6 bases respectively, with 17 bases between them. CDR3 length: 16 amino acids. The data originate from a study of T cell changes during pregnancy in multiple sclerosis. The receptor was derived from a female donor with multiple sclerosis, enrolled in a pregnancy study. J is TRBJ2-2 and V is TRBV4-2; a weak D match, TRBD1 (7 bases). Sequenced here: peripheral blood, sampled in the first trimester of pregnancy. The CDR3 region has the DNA TGTGCCAGCAGCCAGGTCAGGGGGACTTTCTCCGGGGAGCTGTTTTTT. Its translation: CASSQVRGTFSGELFF.